The source of this T cell receptor (beta chain) is a study of tumor and adjacent non-tumor tissue in lung cancer. TCRbeta libraries were built with three rounds of nested PCR, modified from ARM-PCR. MiXCR was run by TCRdb on the multiplex PCR reads, yielding one entry per CDR3 protein. Seen here are approximately 79,000 distinct CDR3 sequences, 76% observed once, and the top ten hold about two fifths. No cell sorting was done before RNA was extracted from the tissue. Distant lung tissue was collected more than 3 cm away from the tumor edge. On this clonotype: Its target is not known. At one boundary the junction diverges from the germline segment, which might be a read error.

The study's findings and limits: Significantly higher TCR diversity was found in tumor than normal lung.

Germline lookup yields CDR1 MNHNY and CDR2 SVGAGI (reference sequence). There are 18 residues in the CDR3. The sequence was obtained from a man between 65 and 85 years old with non-small cell lung cancer. What was sequenced was distant non-tumor lung tissue. V gene TRBV6-6 combines with J gene TRBJ1-5; 7 positions match TRBD1. The CDR3 reads CTRSYFGWGQNSNQPQHF. The CDR3 bases are TGTACCAGGAGTTACTTCGGGTGGGGACAGAATAGCAACCAGCCCCAGCATTTT.